What follows are 13 T cell receptor beta chains derived from one specimen sequenced in a study of CD8 T cells in ankylosing spondylitis. TCRdb itself ran the 5' RACE reads through MiXCR, one entry per CDR3 protein. The sample consists of 30,000 to 45,000 distinct CDR3 sequences, roughly 11% of them appearing once. The sequencing input was synovial fluid, either unsorted or a sorted T cell fraction (not recorded which). These receptors were taken from a male donor with ankylosing spondylitis.

The genes are TRBV27 and TRBJ2-2, with D possibly matching TRBD2 (6 bases). Germline loops: CDR1 MNHEY, CDR2 SMNVEV (reference sequence). This CDR3 spans 13 amino acids. With 6 bases removed from V and 5 bases from J, the gap between germline ends came to 10 bases. CDR3 DNA: TGTGCCAGCAGACCCGCGGGAACCGGGGAGCTGTTTTTT. Translated, it gives CASRPAGTGELFF.

This chain uses TRBV2 with TRBJ1-4; D ambiguous. Looked up from germline, CDR1 is SNHLY and CDR2 is FYNNEI. The CDR3 consists of 16 residues. V lost 7 bases, J lost 3 bases, and 18 bases lay in between. CDR3 sequence: CASTERLGRSNEKLFF. In DNA, the CDR3 is TGTGCCAGCACCGAACGGTTGGGGAGGTCTAATGAAAAACTGTTTTTT.

In this sample, this clonotype turned up many times. The DNA of the CDR3 is TGCGCCAGCAGCCAAGATCAAAGGACAGGGATGGGGCAGCCCCAGCATTTT. Residues: CASSQDQRTGMGQPQHF. V and J are TRBV4-1 and TRBJ1-5; 8 nucleotides line up with TRBD1. This CDR3 is 17 amino acids long. The ends lost 0 bases at V and 7 bases at J; junction bases unmatched: 11. CDR1 is MGHRA, CDR2 YSYEKL, per germline.

This clonotype has more than one count but fewer than ten. One end of the junction varies from germline; a read error may be responsible. The V call is TRBV4-2, the J call TRBJ2-5; perhaps TRBD2 as D (6 bases). The CDR3 has 13 amino acids. Germline lookup yields CDR1 LGHNA and CDR2 YNFKEQ. The CDR3 DNA reads as TGTGCCGGCAGCCAAGGGTTGGGGGGGACCCAGTACTTC. It translates to CAGSQGLGGTQYF.

This clonotype was observed a few times. The J gene is TRBJ1-5, the V gene TRBV30; TRBD1 matches at 8 bases. The germline V gene encodes CDR1 GTSNPN and CDR2 SVGIG (reference sequence). The CDR3 consists of 14 residues. The trim removed 3 bases at V and 7 bases at J, leaving 8 bases unmatched. The chain's CDR3 is CAWRAQGARQPQHF. The CDR3 nucleotides are TGTGCCTGGAGAGCTCAGGGGGCCAGGCAGCCCCAGCATTTT. Looking up the rest from reference TRBV30 and TRBJ1-5 gives the full variable domain: SQTIHQWPATLVQPVGSPLSLECTVEGTSNPNLYWYRQAAGRGLQLLFYSVGIGQISSEVPQNLSASRPQDRQFILSSKKLLLSDSGFYLCAWRAQGARQPQHFGDGTRLSIL.

The chain combines TRBV20-1 with TRBJ1-5; 8 bases map to TRBD1. V lost 5 bases and J lost 5; bases outside the gene matches: 11. The CDR3 has 15 amino acids. Germline V gives CDR1 DFQATT, CDR2 SNEGSKA (reference sequence). The CDR3 sequence is CSAEVGQGADQPQHF. CDR3 in DNA: TGCAGTGCTGAGGTCGGGCAGGGGGCCGATCAGCCCCAGCATTTT.

This clonotype appeared many times. V and J are TRBV11-2 and TRBJ2-4; the D is unclear. Germline V gives CDR1 SGHAT, CDR2 FQNNGV. V lost 3 bases to trimming and J lost 9 bases, with 9 bases between them. The CDR3 covers 12 residues. The CDR3 spells CASSFDSGIQYF. The CDR3 nucleotides read TGTGCCAGCAGCTTCGATTCGGGCATTCAGTACTTC.

There are many counts of this clonotype. The chain combines TRBV20-1 with TRBJ2-1; 13 positions match TRBD2. The CDR3 consists of 16 residues. V lost 4 bases and J lost 6; bases outside the gene matches: 9. In germline, CDR1 is DFQATT, CDR2 SNEGSKA (reference sequence). CDR3 in amino acids: CSATSSGTSGINEQFF. Written as DNA, the CDR3 is TGCAGTGCTACATCTTCGGGGACTAGCGGGATCAATGAGCAGTTCTTC.

This clonotype was observed a few times. This sequence joins TRBV20-1 and TRBJ2-3, with 9 positions matching TRBD1. This CDR3 is built from 15 residues. Germline CDR1 reads DFQATT; CDR2 reads SNEGSKA (reference sequence). J gave up 5 bases and V 2 bases, and 8 bases lay outside the gene matches. The DNA for the CDR3 is TGCAGTGCTAGATCTCCGGGACAGGGATTAGATACGCAGTATTTT. Translation gives CSARSPGQGLDTQYF.

Only a few counts were recorded for this clonotype. This chain uses TRBV18 with TRBJ1-2, with 7 bases aligning to TRBD1. Per germline, CDR1 KGHSH and CDR2 LQKENI. After removal of 3 bases from V and 2 bases from J, the junction contained 6 bases not matched to a gene. CDR3 length equals 15 residues. This chain's CDR3 is CASSPGTAVNYGYTF. The CDR3 nucleotides read TGTGCCAGCTCACCCGGGACAGCGGTGAACTATGGCTACACCTTC.

The chain uses TRBV28 and TRBJ1-4; 7 bases map to TRBD1. V lost 4 bases, J lost 12 bases, and 8 bases stayed unmatched. Germline CDR1 MDHEN, CDR2 SYDVKM. The CDR3 runs to 13 residues. This CDR3 reads CASSSRATGELFF. Written as DNA, the CDR3 is TGTGCCAGCAGTTCCAGAGCCACAGGGGAACTGTTTTTT.

The rearrangement joins TRBV11-3 to TRBJ2-5; 7 bases fit TRBD1. The V segment lost 4 bases and the J segment 1 base; nucleotides outside the gene matches: 6. The germline CDR1 and CDR2 sequences are SGHNT and YENEEA. CDR3 length equals 15 residues. The CDR3 DNA reads TGTGCCAGCAGCTCGAGACAGGGAACCCAAGAGACCCAGTACTTC. Its translation is CASSSRQGTQETQYF.

This clonotype was recorded many times. The J gene is TRBJ1-5, the V gene TRBV29-1; D not certain. V lost 0 bases, J lost 9 bases, and 12 bases lay in between. The CDR3 length is 13 residues. Germline V gives CDR1 SQVTM, CDR2 ANQGSEA. CDR3 sequence (DNA): TGCAGCGTTGAAGAGGGCCGTATGGGGCCCCAGCATTTT. Translated: CSVEEGRMGPQHF.